The present TCR beta chain was sequenced within a study of post-analysis software for immune sequencing data. Overall study findings and caveats: With TRBV5-6, TRBV5-1 and TRBV20-1 included, a handful of TRBV segments were more frequent in patients than in controls. Under the F measure, samples that were prepared in one batch clustered strongly together. Versus controls, multiple sclerosis patients showed significantly lower diversity (normalized Chao1).

Unique molecular identifiers were present in the TCR beta cDNA libraries. When 1 to 10 million T cells were used, they gave about 540,000 cDNA molecules. TCRdb analysed the PCR reads with MiXCR anew, one entry per CDR3 protein. The profile shows approximately 440,000 distinct CDR3 sequences, approximately 46% of them singletons. On this clonotype itself: Its antigen remains unidentified.

Germline loops: CDR1 SGDLS, CDR2 YYNGEE. CDR3 length: 17 residues. Unmatched junction bases numbered 8, after V lost 4 bases and J lost 2 bases. V usage is TRBV9 and J usage is TRBJ2-1, with 11 bases fitting TRBD2. The specimen sequenced was blood. This clonotype was obtained from a girl aged 10-17 years with multiple sclerosis. DNA for the CDR3: TGTGCCAGCAGCCCCTCACCGGGACTAGCGGCCTACAATGAGCAGTTCTTC. It encodes CASSPSPGLAAYNEQFF.